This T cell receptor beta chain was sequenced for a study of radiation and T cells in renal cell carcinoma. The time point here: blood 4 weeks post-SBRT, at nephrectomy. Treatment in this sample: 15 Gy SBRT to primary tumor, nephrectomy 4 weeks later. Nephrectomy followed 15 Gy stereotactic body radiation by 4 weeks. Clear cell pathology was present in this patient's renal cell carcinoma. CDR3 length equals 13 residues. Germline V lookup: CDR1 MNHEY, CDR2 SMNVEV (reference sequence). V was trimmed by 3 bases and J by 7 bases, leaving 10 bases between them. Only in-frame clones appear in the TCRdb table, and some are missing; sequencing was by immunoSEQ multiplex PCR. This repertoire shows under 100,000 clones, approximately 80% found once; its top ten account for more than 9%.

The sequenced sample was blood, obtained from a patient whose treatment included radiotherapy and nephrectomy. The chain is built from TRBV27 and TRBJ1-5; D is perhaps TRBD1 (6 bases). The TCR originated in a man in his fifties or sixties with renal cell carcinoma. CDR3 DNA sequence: TGTGCCAGCAGTTTTCAGGGACAACAGCCCCAGCATTTT. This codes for CASSFQGQQPQHF.